The clone carrying this T cell receptor beta chain was seen at least ten times. The target antigen is unknown. Via MiXCR, TCRdb re-called the 5' RACE reads, giving one row per CDR3 protein. The table lists a few hundred thousand distinct CDR3 sequences, about 11% of them singletons. The entry originates in a study of CD8 T cells in ankylosing spondylitis. Study-level points and caveats: A subset of motif variants has previously been described in the synovial fluid and blood of reactive arthritis. Disease-linked clones reportedly concentrated significantly in matched ankylosing spondylitis synovial fluid. Blood from ankylosing spondylitis patients appeared to carry a characteristic eight-variant TCR beta motif.

V lost 6 bases, J lost 5 bases, and 19 bases lay in between. CDR1 DFQATT and CDR2 SNEGSKA come from the germline V gene (reference sequence). The CDR3 loop spans 15 amino acids. The genes are TRBV20-1 and TRBJ2-2; D is possibly TRBD1 (5 bases). The clonotype was recovered from a male donor with ankylosing spondylitis or in good health (not recorded which). Sample: blood, either unsorted or a sorted T cell fraction (not recorded which). Here the CDR3 reads CSARTGFPSTGELFF. CDR3 nucleotides: TGCAGTGCCAGAACAGGTTTTCCGTCTACCGGGGAGCTGTTTTTT.